These T cell receptor beta chains were read from a single sample in a study of cytomegalovirus exposure and HLA in healthy donors. Assay: immunoSEQ multiplex PCR; the TCRdb copy retains only in-frame clones and omits some. The table includes over 150,000 clones, around 96% detected once. The sample was PBMCs. The receptors derive from a woman aged 18-29 years in good health and CMV-seronegative. The CDR3 runs from the conserved cysteine through the conserved F or W. Some rows have no size entry. The others give once, few or many, or a class for an expanded clone.

v_call,clone_size,cdr3_aa
TRBV19,.,CASSRLRTGLSDTQYF
TRBV16,.,CASSQGLAGKGRNTEAFF
TRBV5-1,.,CASSPFGGAPSYGYTF
TRBV4-3,.,CASSPGTGGYDQPQHF
TRBV19,.,CASSKAGTSGGVSVQETQYF
TRBV4-1,.,CASSLTGSGNTIYF
TRBV7-9,.,CASSPPPAGGETQYF
TRBV19,.,CASSMIGQGNTEAFF
TRBV5-4,.,CASSSISGGAWETQYF
TRBV27,.,CATQTRADTQYF
TRBV5-1,few,CASSAEMNTEAFF
TRBV30,.,CAWSVRGYEQYF
TRBV9,.,CASSPRTGGSEQYF
TRBV11-3,once,CASSPRTGEAQYF
TRBV7-9,.,CASSFPRGSPEAFF
TRBV5-4,.,CASSLGGDRVTEAFF
TRBV7-2,.,CASGGLAEVFF
TRBV4-3,.,CASSLQGGGGYTF
TRBV7-6,.,CASSRPGTGFNEQFF
TRBV25-1,.,CASGRGDSNQPQHF
TRBV5-1,.,CASSLVVGDTGELFF
TRBV4-1,.,CASSQEARAGLNTEAFF
TRBV11-2,once,CASSLDIPDTQYF
TRBV7-2,.,CASSDRAIAYTF
TRBV11-2,.,CASSGPAGGRGLYF
TRBV27,.,CASSQKRQVGTQYF
TRBV29-1,.,CSTLGVNYGYTF
TRBV5-1,once,CASSLAFEDSALGANVLTF
TRBV6-5,once,CASSPQGAGNQPQHF
TRBV7-2,.,CASSLGRGGLQGVYGYTF
TRBV18,.,CASSPTAITDTQYF
TRBV29-1,.,CSARTSNRETQYF
TRBV19,.,CATGTGGSYEQYF
TRBV6-4,.,CASSAAYGSGYTF
TRBV10-2,.,CASSVASGGPDTDTQYF
TRBV25-1,.,CASSRRGGPATNEKLFF